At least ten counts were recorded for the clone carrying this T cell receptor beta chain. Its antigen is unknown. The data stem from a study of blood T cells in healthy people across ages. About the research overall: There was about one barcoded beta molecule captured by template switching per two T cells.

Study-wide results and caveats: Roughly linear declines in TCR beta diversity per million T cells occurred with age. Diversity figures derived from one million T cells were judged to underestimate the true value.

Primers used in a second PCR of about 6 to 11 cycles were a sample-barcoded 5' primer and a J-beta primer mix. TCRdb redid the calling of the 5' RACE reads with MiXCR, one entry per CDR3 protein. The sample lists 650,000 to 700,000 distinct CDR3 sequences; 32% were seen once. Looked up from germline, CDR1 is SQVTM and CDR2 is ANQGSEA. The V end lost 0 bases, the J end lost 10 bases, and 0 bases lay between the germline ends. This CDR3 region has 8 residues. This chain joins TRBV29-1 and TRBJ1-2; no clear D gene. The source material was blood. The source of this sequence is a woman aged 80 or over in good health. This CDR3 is CSVEDYTF. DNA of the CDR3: TGCAGCGTTGAAGACTACACCTTC.